Below, 9 T cell receptor beta chains from the same sample are listed, as sequenced in a study of cytomegalovirus exposure and HLA in healthy donors. The study ran its PCR with 60 Vbeta and 13 Jbeta primers. Assay: immunoSEQ multiplex PCR; the TCRdb copy retains only in-frame clones and omits some. The data contain 150,000 to 200,000 clones, 85% of them singletons. Sequencing was done on a sample of PBMCs. The receptors here all came from a woman aged 45-59 years in good health and CMV-seronegative.

This chain joins TRBV28 and TRBJ2-7, with TRBD1 matching over 9 bases. Germline trimming cut 6 bases from V and 1 base from J; bases unmatched to any gene: 7. CDR3 length: 15 residues. Germline values: CDR1 MDHEN, CDR2 SYDVKM. CDR3 in amino acids: CASRGAGTGSYEQYF. The CDR3 DNA reads TGTGCCAGCAGAGGAGCCGGGACAGGGTCCTACGAGCAGTACTTC.

CDR3 DNA sequence: TGTGCCAGCAGCTTCCCGGGGGTTCAGAAACAGTTCTTC. Translated: CASSFPGVQKQFF. The genes are TRBV7-3 and TRBJ2-1, with a weak D call TRBD2 (6 bases). The germline V and J ends were trimmed by 3 bases and 13 bases, with 16 bases remaining between them. The CDR3 is 13 residues long. Germline CDR1 is SGHTA and CDR2 is FQGTGA.

This chain joins TRBV30 and TRBJ1-5; 9 positions match TRBD1. The germline V gene encodes CDR1 GTSNPN and CDR2 SVGIG (reference sequence). This CDR3 spans 13 amino acids. Trimming took 5 bases from V and 4 from J; bases not matched to a gene: 3. Here the CDR3 reads CAWAGTGNQPQHF. CDR3 bases: TGTGCCTGGGCCGGGACAGGGAATCAGCCCCAGCATTTT.

The J gene is TRBJ2-2, the V gene TRBV11-3; weak D call: TRBD2 (6 bases). The CDR3 totals 17 residues. V was cut by 5 bases and J by 2 bases, with 18 bases left in between. CDR1 SGHNT and CDR2 YENEEA come from the germline V gene. The CDR3 is CASSRSLSGTNTGELFF. For the CDR3, the DNA is TGTGCCAGCAGCAGAAGTCTCTCAGGGACTAACACCGGGGAGCTGTTTTTT. Complete variable domain (other parts from reference TRBV11-3 and TRBJ2-2): EAGVVQSPRYKIIEKKQPVAFWCNPISGHNTLYWYLQNLGQGPELLIRYENEEAVDDSQLPKDRFSAERLKGVDSTLKIQPAELGDSAVYLCASSRSLSGTNTGELFFGEGSRLTVL.

V gene TRBV29-1 combines with J gene TRBJ1-1; possible D gene TRBD1, 5 bases. CDR3 size: 12 residues. Per the germline V gene, CDR1 is SQVTM and CDR2 is ANQGSEA. Trimming removed 8 bases at V and 1 base at J, with 11 bases between. The CDR3 spells CSSSGANTEAFF. In nucleotides, the CDR3 is TGCAGCTCCAGCGGGGCGAACACTGAAGCTTTCTTT.

This clone was found once. The CDR3 DNA follows: TGCGCCAGCAGCTTGATCGAGGGTTCAGAGACCCAGTACTTC. It yields the protein CASSLIEGSETQYF. V is TRBV5-1 and J is TRBJ2-5; weak D call: TRBD2 (5 bases). The germline CDR1 and CDR2 sequences are SGHRS and YFSETQ. Trimming cost V 1 base and J 4 bases, with 11 bases left between them. This CDR3 comprises 14 residues.

The gene calls are TRBV5-5 and TRBJ2-5, with D possibly being TRBD1 (6 bases). Trimming took off 1 base at V and 4 bases at J, with 11 bases between the two ends. This CDR3 spans 14 amino acids. Germline CDR1 and CDR2: SGHKS and YYEKEE (reference sequence). CDR3 region: CASSLTGFTETQYF. Here the CDR3 DNA reads TGTGCCAGCAGCTTGACAGGGTTTACAGAGACCCAGTACTTC. Full variable domain (missing parts from reference TRBV5-5 and TRBJ2-5): DAGVTQSPTHLIKTRGQQVTLRCSPISGHKSVSWYQQVLGQGPQFIFQYYEKEERGRGNFPDRFSARQFPNYSSELNVNALLLGDSALYLCASSLTGFTETQYFGPGTRLLVL.

The J gene is TRBJ1-5, the V gene TRBV15; D gene ambiguous. The V gene's germline CDR1 is LNHNV and CDR2 YYDKDF (reference sequence). This CDR3 spans 16 amino acids. V was shortened by 0 bases and J by 0 bases, with 9 bases between the two germline ends. This chain's CDR3 is CATSREAAYSNQPQHF. The CDR3 region has the DNA TGTGCCACCAGCAGAGAAGCGGCATATAGCAATCAGCCCCAGCATTTT.

A few counts support this clone. The V and J genes are TRBV19 and TRBJ2-1; TRBD2 matches at 10 bases. Trimming took 6 bases from V and 0 from J; bases not matched to a gene: 5. The CDR3 runs to 16 residues. CDR1 and CDR2 (germline): LNHDA, SQIVND (reference sequence). For the CDR3, the DNA is TGTGCCAGTAGGAAGCGGGAGGGAAGCTCCTACAATGAGCAGTTCTTC. As protein: CASRKREGSSYNEQFF.